The 8 T cell receptor beta chains in this list originate from one sample, sequenced in a study of blood T cell repertoires in COVID-19. TCRdb's copy holds only in-frame clones and misses some; the assay was immunoSEQ multiplex PCR. The sample consists of about 190,000 clones, approximately 91% of them appearing once. The sequencing sample was made of peripheral blood. These receptors all come from a woman in her 40s who had recovered from COVID-19.

The chain couples TRBV11-2 to TRBJ1-1; unclear D gene. V gave up 1 base and J gave up 4 bases, with 13 bases separating them. The germline gives CDR1 SGHAT, CDR2 FQNNGV. The CDR3 is made up of 15 amino acids. CDR3 DNA: TGTGCCAGCAGCTTAGTACACTCCTCGGGCACTGAAGCTTTCTTT. It codes for CASSLVHSSGTEAFF.

The chain carries TRBV19 and TRBJ2-2; 11 bases map to TRBD2. Germline assignment: CDR1 LNHDA and CDR2 SQIVND (reference sequence). Trimming took 7 bases from V and 7 from J; bases not matched to a gene: 17. The CDR3 length is 18 residues. The CDR3 sequence is CASMFLAGGPWQVGELFF. CDR3 DNA sequence: TGTGCCAGTATGTTTCTAGCGGGAGGTCCCTGGCAAGTCGGGGAGCTGTTTTTT.

V usage is TRBV18 and J usage is TRBJ2-2; a weak D match, TRBD1 (6 bases). CDR3 length: 14 amino acids. Germline CDR1 is KGHSH and CDR2 is LQKENI. Deletions cut 3 bases from V and 8 bases from J, with 13 bases between. The CDR3 spells CASSPTQGTGELFF. The CDR3 DNA follows: TGTGCCAGCTCACCGACGCAGGGGACAGGGGAGCTGTTTTTT.

This sequence joins TRBV4-3 and TRBJ2-7; TRBD2 matches 9 bases. J lost 0 bases, V lost 3 bases, and 6 bases had no gene match. This CDR3 region has 16 residues. Germline assignment: CDR1 LGHNA and CDR2 YSLEER. CDR3 nucleotide sequence: TGCGCCAGCAGCCAGGGAATTAGCGGGAGCTCCTACGAGCAGTACTTC. Translation: CASSQGISGSSYEQYF.

The chain combines TRBV7-6 with TRBJ2-4, with 7 positions matching TRBD2. J gave up 0 bases and V 1 base, and 6 bases lay outside the gene matches. Germline V lookup: CDR1 SGHVS, CDR2 FNYEAQ. The CDR3 spans 17 residues. The CDR3 is CASSLGGAGVAKNIQYF. The CDR3 DNA follows: TGTGCCAGCAGCTTAGGAGGGGCGGGAGTAGCCAAAAACATTCAGTACTTC.

The chain employs TRBV7-8 and TRBJ2-1; 8 positions agree with TRBD2. The germline CDR1 and CDR2 sequences are SGHVS and FQNEAQ. V shed 0 bases, J shed 8 bases, and the junction held 3 bases outside the gene matches. The CDR3 is 14 residues long. The CDR3 is CASSLAPSGYEQFF. The CDR3 nucleotides read TGTGCCAGCAGCTTAGCGCCTAGCGGGTATGAGCAGTTCTTC. Full variable domain (remainder filled in from reference TRBV7-8 and TRBJ2-1): GAGVSQSPRYKVAKRGQDVALRCDPISGHVSLFWYQQALGQGPEFLTYFQNEAQLDKSGLPSDRFFAERPEGSVSTLKIQRTQQEDSAVYLCASSLAPSGYEQFFGPGTRLTVL.

The chain has TRBV19 and TRBJ2-1; 8 bases line up with TRBD1. Germline CDR1 is LNHDA and CDR2 is SQIVND (reference sequence). V lost 4 bases, J lost 4 bases, and 3 bases stayed unmatched. The CDR3 length is 14 residues. CDR3 region: CASSTDRVYNEQFF. In DNA, the CDR3 is TGTGCCAGTAGTACGGACAGGGTTTACAATGAGCAGTTCTTC.

This clone has just a few counts. This rearrangement joins TRBV6-5 to TRBJ1-4; D is undetermined. The V gene lost 6 bases and the J gene lost 5 bases, with 13 bases spanning the gap. The CDR3 contains 14 residues. Germline V CDR1 and CDR2: MNHEY, SVGAGI. In DNA, the CDR3 is TGTGCCAGCAGAGTGAGTCAATTAAATGAAAAACTGTTTTTT. Translation: CASRVSQLNEKLFF.